This TCR beta chain was sequenced in a study of blood T cell repertoires in COVID-19. On the study more broadly: The United States, Italy and Spain were the sources of the acute and convalescent COVID-19 samples. The cDNA or gDNA used as material had been derived from T cells, B-cell-depleted T cells, or PBMCs.

Per the study methods: Reference gene primer amplification in the assay estimated nucleated cell counts. This table comes from immunoSEQ multiplex PCR, and its TCRdb copy is limited to in-frame clones, with some not included. V and J calls and clone size are those listed in that table; D and trimming were worked out from the DNA. This repertoire shows 95,000 to 150,000 clones, around 79% found once; its top ten account for 2.3%. V dropped 4 bases and J dropped 11; count of bases not matched to a gene: 8. This CDR3 comprises 12 residues. Germline lookup yields CDR1 SGHRS and CDR2 YFSETQ. Sequenced material: peripheral blood. The rearrangement uses TRBV5-1 and TRBJ2-7; TRBD1 matches 8 bases. The sequence came from a man aged 65-85 years with acute or convalescent COVID-19. The CDR3 sequence: CASSTGQGTEYF. In DNA form, the CDR3 reads TGCGCCAGCAGCACAGGACAGGGCACAGAGTACTTC. Filled out from reference TRBV5-1 and TRBJ2-7, the complete variable domain reads KAGVTQTPRYLIKTRGQQVTLSCSPISGHRSVSWYQQTPGQGLQFLFEYFSETQRNKGNFPGRFSGRQFSNSRSEMNVSTLELGDSALYLCASSTGQGTEYFGPGTRLTVT.